The 9 T cell receptor beta chains listed next were all sequenced from one sample in a study of blood T cells in healthy people across ages. Then a second PCR, running about 6 to 11 cycles, was carried out with a sample-barcoded 5' primer and a J-beta primer mix. Via MiXCR, TCRdb re-called the 5' RACE reads, giving one row per CDR3 protein. The sample gives 910,000 or so distinct CDR3 sequences, 51% of which show up once; over 20% is in the top ten. Material for sequencing was blood. Source of these receptors: a woman aged 60-75 years in good health.

This clonotype has only a few counts. V gene TRBV27 combines with J gene TRBJ2-5; possible D gene TRBD2, 6 bases. The CDR3 has 14 residues. CDR1 MNHEY and CDR2 SMNVEV come from the germline V gene (reference sequence). Trimming stripped 5 bases from V and 5 bases from J, with 15 bases between. CDR3 coding DNA: TGTGCCAGCAGTCACCTGGGGGGAAGTGAGACCCAGTACTTC. Protein product: CASSHLGGSETQYF.

This clonotype has only a few counts. The rearrangement links TRBV20-1 to TRBJ2-1, with TRBD1 identical over 9 bases. CDR3 length: 17 amino acids. The ends lost 3 bases at V and 1 base at J; junction bases unmatched: 10. The germline V gene has CDR1 DFQATT and CDR2 SNEGSKA (reference sequence). The CDR3 bases are TGCAGTGCTAGTGGTACAGGGGGCGGACTATCCTACAATGAGCAGTTCTTC. Translating it yields CSASGTGGGLSYNEQFF.

This clonotype was seen only once. V usage is TRBV20-1 and J usage is TRBJ2-5; the D is unclear. The DNA matches TRBJ2-7 better at its end, which makes the J call doubtful. This CDR3 is 11 amino acids long. CDR1 is DFQATT and CDR2 is SNEGSKA in the germline V gene (reference sequence). The DNA for the CDR3 is TGCAGTGCTGCGTCCCCTTACGAGCAGTACTTC. It is translated as CSAASPYEQYF.

The chain joins TRBV6-1 to TRBJ2-1; 7 nucleotides line up with TRBD1. This CDR3 comprises 14 residues. V gave up 7 bases and J gave up 2 bases; unmatched junction bases: 5. Germline loops: CDR1 MNHNS, CDR2 SASEGT. This chain's CDR3 is CASIPRGPYNEQFF. CDR3 in DNA: TGTGCCAGCATCCCGAGGGGGCCCTACAATGAGCAGTTCTTC.

This clonotype was counted a few times. This chain joins TRBV5-5 and TRBJ2-1; 8 nucleotides agree with TRBD2. After removal of 5 bases from V and 8 bases from J, the junction contained 12 bases not matched to a gene. The CDR3 runs 15 residues. CDR1 and CDR2 from the germline V gene are SGHKS and YYEKEE (reference sequence). The CDR3 is CASRYGLAESDEQFF. The CDR3 nucleotides are TGTGCCAGCAGATACGGACTAGCAGAGTCGGATGAGCAGTTCTTC.

The rearrangement uses TRBV20-1 and TRBJ2-4, with 7 bases lining up with TRBD2. V trimming: 6 bases; J trimming: 2 bases; junction bases outside the gene matches: 10. This CDR3 region has 15 residues. Looked up from germline, CDR1 is DFQATT and CDR2 is SNEGSKA (reference sequence). The CDR3 region has the DNA TGCAGTGCCGAGGCGGCGGGAGAAACCAAAAACATTCAGTACTTC. Its translation: CSAEAAGETKNIQYF.

This clonotype has only a few counts. The chain uses TRBV10-3 and TRBJ1-5, with D hard to call. Trimming stripped 8 bases from V and 6 bases from J, with 14 bases between. The CDR3 has 13 amino acids. Per germline, CDR1 ENHRY and CDR2 SYGVKD. DNA of the CDR3: TGTGCCATCGGGAGCACGTCCGGTCAGCCCCAGCATTTT. It specifies CAIGSTSGQPQHF.

The rearrangement links TRBV6-2 or TRBV6-3 to TRBJ2-7; tentatively, D is TRBD1 or TRBD2 (7 bases each). Germline V lookup: CDR1 MNHEY, CDR2 SVGEGT. The CDR3 length is 16 residues. V was shortened by 7 bases and J by 7 bases, with 26 bases between the two germline ends. CDR3 loop: CASISGGAPTYNEQYF. For the CDR3, the DNA is TGTGCCAGCATCTCAGGGGGGGCGCCAACCTACAATGAGCAGTACTTC.

This rearrangement joins TRBV12-3 or TRBV12-4 to TRBJ2-7, with 7 bases that match TRBD1. The CDR3 is 14 residues long. Trimming cost V 10 bases and J 2 bases; bases outside gene matches: 11. The CDR3 bases are TGTGCCACACTTAGACAGGGTGTCCCCTACGAGCAGTACTTC. It yields the protein CATLRQGVPYEQYF.